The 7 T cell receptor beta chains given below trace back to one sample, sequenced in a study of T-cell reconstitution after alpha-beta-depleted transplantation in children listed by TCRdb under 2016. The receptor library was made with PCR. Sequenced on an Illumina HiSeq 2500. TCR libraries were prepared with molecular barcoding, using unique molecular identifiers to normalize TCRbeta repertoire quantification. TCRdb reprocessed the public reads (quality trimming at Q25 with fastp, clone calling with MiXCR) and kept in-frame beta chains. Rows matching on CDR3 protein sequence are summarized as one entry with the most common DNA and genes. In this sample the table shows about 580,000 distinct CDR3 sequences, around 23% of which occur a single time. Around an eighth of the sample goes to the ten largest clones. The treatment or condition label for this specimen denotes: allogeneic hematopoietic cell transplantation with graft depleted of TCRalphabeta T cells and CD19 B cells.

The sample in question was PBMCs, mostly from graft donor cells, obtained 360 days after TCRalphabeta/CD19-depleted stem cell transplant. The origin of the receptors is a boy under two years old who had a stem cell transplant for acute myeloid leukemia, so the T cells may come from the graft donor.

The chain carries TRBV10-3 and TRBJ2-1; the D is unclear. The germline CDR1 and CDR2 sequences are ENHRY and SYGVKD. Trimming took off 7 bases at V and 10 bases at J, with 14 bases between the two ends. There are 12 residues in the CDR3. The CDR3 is CAITSGSPEQFF. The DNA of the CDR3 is TGTGCCATCACCAGTGGATCTCCCGAGCAGTTCTTC.

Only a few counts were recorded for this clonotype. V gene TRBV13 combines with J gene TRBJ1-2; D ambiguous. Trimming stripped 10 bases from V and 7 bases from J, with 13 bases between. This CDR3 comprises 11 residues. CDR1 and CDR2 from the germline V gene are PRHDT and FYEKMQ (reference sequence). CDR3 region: CATSLAIGYTF. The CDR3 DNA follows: TGTGCCACCAGTTTAGCAATTGGCTACACCTTC.

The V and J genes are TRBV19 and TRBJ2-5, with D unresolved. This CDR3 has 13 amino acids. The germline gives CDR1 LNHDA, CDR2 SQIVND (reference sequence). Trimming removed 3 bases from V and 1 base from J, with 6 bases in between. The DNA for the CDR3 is TGTGCCAGTAGTATTACAGCCCAAGAGACCCAGTACTTC. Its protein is CASSITAQETQYF.

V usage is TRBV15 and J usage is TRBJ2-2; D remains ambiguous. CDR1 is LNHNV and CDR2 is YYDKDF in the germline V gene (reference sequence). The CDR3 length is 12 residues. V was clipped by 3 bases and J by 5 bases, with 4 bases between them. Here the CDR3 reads CATSRDTGELFF. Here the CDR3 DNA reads TGTGCCACCAGCAGGGATACCGGGGAGCTGTTTTTT.

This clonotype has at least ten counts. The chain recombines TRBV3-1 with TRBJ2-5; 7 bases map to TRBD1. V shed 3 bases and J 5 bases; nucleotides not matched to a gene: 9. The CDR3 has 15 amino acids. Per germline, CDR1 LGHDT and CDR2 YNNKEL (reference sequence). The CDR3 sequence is CASSQTTGLVETQYF. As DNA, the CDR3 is TGTGCCAGCAGCCAGACGACAGGGCTAGTGGAGACCCAGTACTTC.

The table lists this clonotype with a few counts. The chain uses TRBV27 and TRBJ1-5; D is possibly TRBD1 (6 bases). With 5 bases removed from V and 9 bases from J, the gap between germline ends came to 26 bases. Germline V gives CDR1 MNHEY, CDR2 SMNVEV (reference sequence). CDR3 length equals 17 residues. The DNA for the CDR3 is TGTGCCAGCAGTCCGGGACAAGTCCTTTTCGGCGGAGGGCCCCAGCATTTT. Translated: CASSPGQVLFGGGPQHF.

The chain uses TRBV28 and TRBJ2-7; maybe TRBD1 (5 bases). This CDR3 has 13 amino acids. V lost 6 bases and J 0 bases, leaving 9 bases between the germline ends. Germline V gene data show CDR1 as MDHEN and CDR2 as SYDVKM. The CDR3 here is CASRQTGSYEQYV. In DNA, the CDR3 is TGTGCCAGCAGACAAACAGGCTCCTACGAGCAGTACGTC.